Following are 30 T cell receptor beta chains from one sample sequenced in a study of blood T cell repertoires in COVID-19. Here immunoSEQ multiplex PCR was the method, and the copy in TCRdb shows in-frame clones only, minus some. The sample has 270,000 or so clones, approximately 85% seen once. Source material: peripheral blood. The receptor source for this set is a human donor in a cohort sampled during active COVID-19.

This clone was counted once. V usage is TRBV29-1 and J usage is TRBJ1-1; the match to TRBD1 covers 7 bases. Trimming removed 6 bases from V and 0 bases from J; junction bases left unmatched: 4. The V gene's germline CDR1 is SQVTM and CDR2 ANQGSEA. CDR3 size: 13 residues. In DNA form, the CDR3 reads TGCAGCGTGGCGGACAGGTTGAACACTGAAGCTTTCTTT. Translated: CSVADRLNTEAFF.

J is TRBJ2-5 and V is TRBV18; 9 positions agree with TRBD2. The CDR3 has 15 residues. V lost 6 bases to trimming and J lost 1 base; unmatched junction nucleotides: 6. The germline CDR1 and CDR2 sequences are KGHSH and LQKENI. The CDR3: CASSPGLATQETQYF. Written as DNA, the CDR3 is TGTGCCAGCTCTCCGGGACTAGCTACCCAAGAGACCCAGTACTTC.

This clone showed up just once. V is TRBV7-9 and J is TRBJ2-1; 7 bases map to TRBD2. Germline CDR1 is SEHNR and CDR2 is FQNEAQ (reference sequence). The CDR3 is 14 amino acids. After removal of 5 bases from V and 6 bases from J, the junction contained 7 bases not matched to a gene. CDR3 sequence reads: CASSLPGLINEQFF. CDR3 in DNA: TGTGCCAGCAGCCTACCGGGACTAATCAATGAGCAGTTCTTC.

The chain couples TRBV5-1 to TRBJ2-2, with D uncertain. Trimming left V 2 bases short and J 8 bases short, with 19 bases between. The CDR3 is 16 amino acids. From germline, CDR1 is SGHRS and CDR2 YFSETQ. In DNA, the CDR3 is TGCGCCAGCAGCTTTGGCCCAGGTGCGTCAGGAGGGGAGCTGTTTTTT. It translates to CASSFGPGASGGELFF.

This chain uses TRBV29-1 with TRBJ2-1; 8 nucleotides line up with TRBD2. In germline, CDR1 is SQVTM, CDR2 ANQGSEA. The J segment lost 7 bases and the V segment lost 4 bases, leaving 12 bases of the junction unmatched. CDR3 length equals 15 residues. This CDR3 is CSVAIRGGRLNEQFF. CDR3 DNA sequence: TGCAGCGTTGCAATTAGGGGCGGGAGGCTTAATGAGCAGTTCTTC.

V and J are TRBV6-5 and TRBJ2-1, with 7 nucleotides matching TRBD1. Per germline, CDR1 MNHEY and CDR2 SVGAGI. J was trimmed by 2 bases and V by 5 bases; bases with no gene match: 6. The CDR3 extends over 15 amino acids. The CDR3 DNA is TGTGCCAGCAGTACCGGGACAGTACCCTACAATGAGCAGTTCTTC. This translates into CASSTGTVPYNEQFF.

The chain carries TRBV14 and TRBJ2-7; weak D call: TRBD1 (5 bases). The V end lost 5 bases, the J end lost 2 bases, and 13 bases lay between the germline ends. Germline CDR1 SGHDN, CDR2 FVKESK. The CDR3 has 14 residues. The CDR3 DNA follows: TGTGCCAGCAGCTTAAATAAGGGGCCCTACGAGCAGTACTTC. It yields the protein CASSLNKGPYEQYF.

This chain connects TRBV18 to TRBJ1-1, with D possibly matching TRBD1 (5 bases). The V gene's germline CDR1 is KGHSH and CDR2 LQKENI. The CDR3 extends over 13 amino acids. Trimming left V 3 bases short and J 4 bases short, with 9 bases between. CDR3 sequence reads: CASSPQGGTEAFF. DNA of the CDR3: TGTGCCAGCTCACCGCAGGGTGGCACTGAAGCTTTCTTT.

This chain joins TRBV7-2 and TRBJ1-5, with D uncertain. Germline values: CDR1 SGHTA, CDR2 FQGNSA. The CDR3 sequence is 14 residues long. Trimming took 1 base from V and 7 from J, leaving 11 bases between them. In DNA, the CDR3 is TGTGCCAGCAGCTTAGAGTTCAGTGGCCAGCCCCAGCATTTT. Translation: CASSLEFSGQPQHF. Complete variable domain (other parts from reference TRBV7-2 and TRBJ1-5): GAGVSQSPSNKVTEKGKDVELRCDPISGHTALYWYRQSLGQGLEFLIYFQGNSAPDKSGLPSDRFSAERTGGSVSTLTIQRTQQEDSAVYLCASSLEFSGQPQHFGDGTRLSIL.

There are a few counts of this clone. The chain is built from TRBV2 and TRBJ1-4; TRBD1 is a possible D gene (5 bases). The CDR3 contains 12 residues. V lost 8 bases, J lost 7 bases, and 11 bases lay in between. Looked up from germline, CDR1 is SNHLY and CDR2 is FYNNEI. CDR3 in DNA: TGTGCCAGCGCGTCCGGGGGTGAAAAACTGTTTTTT. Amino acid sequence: CASASGGEKLFF.

The CDR3: CSASSREGPDTQYF. The CDR3 bases are TGCAGTGCTAGTTCGCGGGAGGGCCCAGATACGCAGTATTTT. The chain couples TRBV20-1 to TRBJ2-3; 9 nucleotides agree with TRBD2. The CDR3 extends over 14 amino acids. V shed 3 bases, J shed 4 bases, and the junction held 5 bases outside the gene matches. Germline CDR1 DFQATT, CDR2 SNEGSKA (reference sequence).

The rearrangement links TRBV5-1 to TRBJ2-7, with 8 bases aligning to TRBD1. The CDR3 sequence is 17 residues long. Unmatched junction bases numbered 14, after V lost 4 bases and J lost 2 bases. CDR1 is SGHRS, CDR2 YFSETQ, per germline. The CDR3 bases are TGCGCCAGCAGCCCAATATCCGGGGGACAGGCCGCCTACGAGCAGTACTTC. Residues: CASSPISGGQAAYEQYF.

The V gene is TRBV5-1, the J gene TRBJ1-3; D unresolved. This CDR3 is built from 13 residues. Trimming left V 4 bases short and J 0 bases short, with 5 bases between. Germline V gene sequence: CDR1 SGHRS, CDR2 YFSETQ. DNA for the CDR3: TGCGCCAGCAGCGGGAGCTCTGGAAACACCATATATTTT. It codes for CASSGSSGNTIYF.

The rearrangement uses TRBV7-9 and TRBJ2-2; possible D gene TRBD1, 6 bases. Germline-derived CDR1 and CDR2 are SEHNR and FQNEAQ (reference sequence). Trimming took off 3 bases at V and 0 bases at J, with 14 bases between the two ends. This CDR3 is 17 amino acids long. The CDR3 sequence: CASSFKQGNPNTGELFF. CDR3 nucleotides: TGTGCCAGCAGCTTCAAACAGGGAAATCCGAACACCGGGGAGCTGTTTTTT.

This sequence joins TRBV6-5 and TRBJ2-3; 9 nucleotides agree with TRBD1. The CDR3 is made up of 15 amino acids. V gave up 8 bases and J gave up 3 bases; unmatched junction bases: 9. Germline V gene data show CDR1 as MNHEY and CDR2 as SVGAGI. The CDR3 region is CASSGGTGRTDTQYF. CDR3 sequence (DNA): TGTGCCAGCTCAGGTGGGACAGGGAGGACAGATACGCAGTATTTT.

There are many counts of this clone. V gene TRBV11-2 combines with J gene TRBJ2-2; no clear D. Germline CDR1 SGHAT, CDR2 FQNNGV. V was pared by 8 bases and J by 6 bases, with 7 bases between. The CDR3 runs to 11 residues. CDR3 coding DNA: TGTGCCAGCTCATCGGCCGGGGAGCTGTTTTTT. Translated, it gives CASSSAGELFF.

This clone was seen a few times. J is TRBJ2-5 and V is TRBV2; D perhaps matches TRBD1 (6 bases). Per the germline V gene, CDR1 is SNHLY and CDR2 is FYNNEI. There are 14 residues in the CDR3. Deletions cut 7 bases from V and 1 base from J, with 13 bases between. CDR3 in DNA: TGTGCCAGCACTCGGCAGGGGCTCCAAGAGACCCAGTACTTC. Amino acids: CASTRQGLQETQYF.

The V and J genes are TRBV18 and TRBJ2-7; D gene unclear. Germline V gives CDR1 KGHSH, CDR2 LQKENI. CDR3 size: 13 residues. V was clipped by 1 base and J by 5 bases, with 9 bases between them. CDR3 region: CASSPRRTDEQYF. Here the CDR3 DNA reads TGTGCCAGCTCACCACGACGCACAGACGAGCAGTACTTC. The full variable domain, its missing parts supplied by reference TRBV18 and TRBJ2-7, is NAGVMQNPRHLVRRRGQEARLRCSPMKGHSHVYWYRQLPEEGLKFMVYLQKENIIDESGMPKERFSAEFPKEGPSILRIQQVVRGDSAAYFCASSPRRTDEQYFGPGTRLTVT.

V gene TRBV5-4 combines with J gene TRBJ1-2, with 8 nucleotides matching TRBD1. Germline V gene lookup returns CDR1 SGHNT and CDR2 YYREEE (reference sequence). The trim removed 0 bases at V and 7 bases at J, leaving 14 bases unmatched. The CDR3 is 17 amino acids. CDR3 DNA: TGTGCCAGCAGCTTGGAGGGAAGCAGGGGGCGTATGGGTGGCTACACCTTC. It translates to CASSLEGSRGRMGGYTF.

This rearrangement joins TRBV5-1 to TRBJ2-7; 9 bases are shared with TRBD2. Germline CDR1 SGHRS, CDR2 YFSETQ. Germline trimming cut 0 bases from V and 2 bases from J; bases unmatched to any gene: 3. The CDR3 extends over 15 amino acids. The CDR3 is CASSLEPSGAYEQYF. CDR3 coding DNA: TGCGCCAGCAGCTTGGAGCCTAGCGGGGCCTACGAGCAGTACTTC.

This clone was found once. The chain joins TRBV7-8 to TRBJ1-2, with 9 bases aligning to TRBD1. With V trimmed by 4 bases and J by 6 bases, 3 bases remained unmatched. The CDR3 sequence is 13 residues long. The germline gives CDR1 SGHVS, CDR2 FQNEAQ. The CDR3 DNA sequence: TGTGCCAGCAGCTCCCGGACAGGGGATGGCTACACCTTC. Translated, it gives CASSSRTGDGYTF.

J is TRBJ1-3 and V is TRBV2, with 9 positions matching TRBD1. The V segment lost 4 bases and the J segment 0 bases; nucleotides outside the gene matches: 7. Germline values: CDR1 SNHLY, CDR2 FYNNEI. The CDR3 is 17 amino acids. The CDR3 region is CASSVGTGISSGNTIYF. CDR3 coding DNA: TGTGCCAGCAGTGTGGGGACAGGGATTAGCTCTGGAAACACCATATATTTT.

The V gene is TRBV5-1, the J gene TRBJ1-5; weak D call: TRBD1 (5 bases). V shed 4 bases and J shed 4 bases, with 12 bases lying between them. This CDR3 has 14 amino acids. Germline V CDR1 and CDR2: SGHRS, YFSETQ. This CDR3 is CASSQGEENQPQHF. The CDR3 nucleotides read TGCGCCAGCAGCCAAGGGGAGGAAAATCAGCCCCAGCATTTT.

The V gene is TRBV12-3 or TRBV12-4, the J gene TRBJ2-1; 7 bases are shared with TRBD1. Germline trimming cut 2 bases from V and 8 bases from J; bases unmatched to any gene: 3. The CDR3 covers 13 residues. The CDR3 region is CASSLTGADEQFF. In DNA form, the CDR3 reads TGTGCCAGCAGTTTAACAGGGGCGGATGAGCAGTTCTTC.

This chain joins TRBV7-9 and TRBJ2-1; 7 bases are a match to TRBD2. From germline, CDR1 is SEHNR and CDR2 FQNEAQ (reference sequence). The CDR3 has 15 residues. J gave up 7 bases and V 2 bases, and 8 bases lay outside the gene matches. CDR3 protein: CASSLMGLPGNEQFF. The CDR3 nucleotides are TGTGCCAGCAGCTTAATGGGACTACCGGGTAATGAGCAGTTCTTC.

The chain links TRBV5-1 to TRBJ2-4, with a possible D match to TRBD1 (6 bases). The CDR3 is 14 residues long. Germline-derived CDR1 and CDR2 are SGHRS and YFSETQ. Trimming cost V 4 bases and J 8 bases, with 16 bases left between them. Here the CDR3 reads CASSAQGTADIQYF. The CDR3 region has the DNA TGCGCCAGCAGCGCACAGGGCACCGCGGACATTCAGTACTTC.

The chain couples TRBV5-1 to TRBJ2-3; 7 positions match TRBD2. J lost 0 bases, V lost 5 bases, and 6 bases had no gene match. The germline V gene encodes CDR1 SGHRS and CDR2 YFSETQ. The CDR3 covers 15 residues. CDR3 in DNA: TGCGCCAGCAGGGCCGGCGGGAGTAGCACAGATACGCAGTATTTT. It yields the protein CASRAGGSSTDTQYF.

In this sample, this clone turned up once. The DNA of the CDR3 is TGTGCCAGCAGCAACGGGTTTAGCACAGATACGCAGTATTTT. It specifies CASSNGFSTDTQYF. The rearrangement uses TRBV21-1 and TRBJ2-3; the table assigns TRBD2, which was not confirmed against the DNA. TRBV21-1 is labeled a pseudogene. This CDR3 spans 14 amino acids.

This CDR3 is CASSVQAGNTIYF. For the CDR3, the DNA is TGTGCCAGCAGCGTACAAGCTGGAAACACCATATATTTT. The rearrangement links TRBV5-4 to TRBJ1-3; D is ambiguous. V was clipped by 4 bases and J by 2 bases, with 7 bases between them. The CDR3 consists of 13 residues. Germline loops: CDR1 SGHNT, CDR2 YYREEE (reference sequence).

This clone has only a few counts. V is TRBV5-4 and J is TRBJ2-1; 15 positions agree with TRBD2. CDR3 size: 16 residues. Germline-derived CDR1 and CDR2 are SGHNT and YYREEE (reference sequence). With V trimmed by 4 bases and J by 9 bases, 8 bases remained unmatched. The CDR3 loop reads CASSGPGLAGGGEQFF. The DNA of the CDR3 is TGTGCCAGCAGCGGACCGGGACTAGCGGGAGGTGGTGAGCAGTTCTTC.